A selection of T cell receptor beta chains follows, all from one sample in a study of Ad26.COV2.S vaccination and SARS-CoV-2 variants. Clones were sequenced by immunoSEQ multiplex PCR, and TCRdb holds only the in-frame ones, with some missing. Here the sample spans around 450,000 clones, roughly 91% being singletons. The sequencing used peripheral blood, collected in a trial of Ad26.COV2.S vaccine versus placebo. The source is a person aged 18-60 years who received the Ad26.COV2.S COVID-19 vaccine or a placebo. The CDR3 runs from the conserved cysteine through the conserved F or W. The order of the fields is D gene, clone size, V gene, J gene, CDR3 DNA, CDR3 protein. The D gene is left open where the match is weak. Only part of the rows carry a size: once, few, many, or a class if the clone is expanded.

-,-,TRBV1,TRBJ2-7,TGCACCAGCAGCCAAGAGGTTCTACGAGACGTCTTTGGGGAGCAGTACTTC,CTSSQEVLRDVFGEQYF
TRBD2,-,TRBV5-4,TRBJ2-3,TGTGCCAGCAGCTTGGATGGGGGGGTCGTGGATACGCAGTATTTT,CASSLDGGVVDTQYF
-,-,TRBV7-4,TRBJ1-2,TGTGCCAGCAGCTTATCGAACTTAAACACTAACTATGGCTACACCTTC,CASSLSNLNTNYGYTF
-,-,TRBV21-1,TRBJ2-3,TGTGCCAGCAGCAAAGAGGGGACAGGGACAGATACGCAGTATTTT,CASSKEGTGTDTQYF
-,-,TRBV6-5,TRBJ2-2,TGTGCCAGCAGTCGCTCAACACCTAACACCGGGGAGCTGTTTTTT,CASSRSTPNTGELFF
-,-,TRBV7-2,TRBJ2-5,TGTGCCAGCAGCTTTGGGGAGACCCAGTACTTC,CASSFGETQYF
-,few,TRBV7-2,TRBJ2-3,TGTGCCAGCAGCTTAGCGGGGGGAACGGGGACAGATACGCAGTATTTT,CASSLAGGTGTDTQYF
TRBD2,-,TRBV7-9,TRBJ2-7,TGTGCCAGCAGCTTAGATAAACTAGCGGCAGTTGAGCAGTACTTC,CASSLDKLAAVEQYF
-,-,TRBV5-1,TRBJ1-1,TGCGCCAGCAGCTTGGGACCTAATCCGGACACTGAAGCTTTCTTT,CASSLGPNPDTEAFF
-,-,TRBV12-3/TRBV12-4,TRBJ1-2,TGTGCCAGCAGTGTCCGAGCCGGTTATGGCTACACCTTC,CASSVRAGYGYTF
-,-,TRBV19,TRBJ1-5,TGTGCCAGTAGTATGAGTGGTATTGGGACACTAAGGGCGAATCAGCCCCAGCATTTT,CASSMSGIGTLRANQPQHF
-,-,TRBV7-8,TRBJ2-3,TGTGCCAGCAGCTTAACTTTGCCAGACACAGATACGCAGTATTTT,CASSLTLPDTDTQYF
-,-,TRBV11-2,TRBJ2-2,TGTGCCAGCAGCTTAGATCGTAGCGCGAACACCGGGGAGCTGTTTTTT,CASSLDRSANTGELFF
TRBD2,-,TRBV5-4,TRBJ2-1,TGTGCCAGCGGACTAGCGGGAGGCAATGAGCAGTTCTTC,CASGLAGGNEQFF
-,-,TRBV18,TRBJ2-7,TGTGCCAGCTCTTCAAGCCGGGACCCGAAGCAGTACTTC,CASSSSRDPKQYF
-,-,TRBV27,TRBJ2-7,TGTGCCAGCAGTTTATTCCCGGGCCCTTCCTCCTACGAGCAGTACTTC,CASSLFPGPSSYEQYF
TRBD2,-,TRBV6-5,TRBJ2-5,TGTGCCAGCGCGGTAGCGGGAAAAGGGACCCAGTACTTC,CASAVAGKGTQYF
-,-,TRBV5-1,TRBJ1-3,TGCGCCAGCAGCTTGGGGGACGGCACCTCTGGAAACACCATATATTTT,CASSLGDGTSGNTIYF
-,-,TRBV24-1,TRBJ2-7,TGTGCCACCAGCCAGTCCTTCTCCTACGAGCAGTACTTC,CATSQSFSYEQYF
TRBD2,-,TRBV30,TRBJ2-3,TGTGCCTGGAGGCGAGCGGGAGCGTCGTCCACAGATACGCAGTATTTT,CAWRRAGASSTDTQYF
TRBD1,-,TRBV27,TRBJ1-1,TGTGCCAGCAGTTCTCGACAGGGGGCCGTAGACACTGAAGCTTTCTTT,CASSSRQGAVDTEAFF
-,-,TRBV9,TRBJ2-7,TGTGCCAGCAGCGTAGAAGGAACCTCCTACGAGCAGTACTTC,CASSVEGTSYEQYF
TRBD1,-,TRBV13,TRBJ1-1,TGTGCCAGCAGCTCTTGGCAGGGGGAAAACACTGAAGCTTTCTTT,CASSSWQGENTEAFF
TRBD2,-,TRBV9,TRBJ2-7,TGTGCCAGCAGCCCCGAGGGAGGGACGGTCTTAGACGAGCAGTACTTC,CASSPEGGTVLDEQYF
-,-,TRBV28,TRBJ1-4,TGTGCCAGCAGGGGGGCGGATGAAAAACTGTTTTTT,CASRGADEKLFF
-,-,TRBV5-4,TRBJ2-3,TGTGCCAGCAGCCGCGCGGGAGATACGCAGTATTTT,CASSRAGDTQYF
TRBD2,-,TRBV15,TRBJ2-7,TGTGCCACCAGACTAGCGGGCTCCTACGAGCAGTACTTC,CATRLAGSYEQYF
-,-,TRBV3-1/TRBV3-2,TRBJ1-6,TGTGCCAGCAGTCTTCGACAGGCTAATAATTCACCCCTCCACTTT,CASSLRQANNSPLHF
TRBD2,-,TRBV12-5,TRBJ2-5,TGTGCTAGTGGTCCAGGGACTAGCGGATTCCAAGAGACCCAGTACTTC,CASGPGTSGFQETQYF